These 8 T cell receptor beta chains share one sample of origin, sequenced in a study of T-cell reconstitution after alpha-beta-depleted transplantation in children. Library preparation (for TCRbeta) was performed with unique molecular identifiers. MiXCR, applied by TCRdb to the PCR reads, yields one record per CDR3 protein. Of around 380,000 distinct CDR3 sequences detected, 9.5% to 13% appear once; the ten largest clones hold 4.5% to 6%. The material sequenced was PBMCs from the stem cell graft donor, taken from the stem cell graft. The receptors stem from a human donor who donated a stem cell graft to a child with acute myeloid leukemia.

There are many counts of this clonotype. CDR3 bases: TGTGCCAGCAGCCCCGATTTTAGGACTAGCAATGAGCAGTTCTTC. It specifies CASSPDFRTSNEQFF. The chain links TRBV7-2 to TRBJ2-1; 7 bases match TRBD2. Germline-derived CDR1 and CDR2 are SGHTA and FQGNSA. This CDR3 has 15 residues. V was pared by 5 bases and J by 6 bases, with 10 bases of the junction left unmatched.

This clonotype was found a few times. V and J are TRBV4-1 and TRBJ2-2; D remains ambiguous. The CDR3 has 14 amino acids. Germline V gene lookup returns CDR1 MGHRA and CDR2 YSYEKL. V shed 0 bases and J shed 7 bases, with 9 bases lying between them. In DNA form, the CDR3 reads TGCGCCAGCAGCCAAGACAAGGGTAGCGGGGAGCTGTTTTTT. It encodes CASSQDKGSGELFF.

This chain uses TRBV4-3 with TRBJ2-1; 11 bases are a match to TRBD2. The V and J ends lost 0 bases and 3 bases, in that order; junction bases with no gene match: 7. The CDR3 covers 18 residues. In germline, CDR1 is LGHNA, CDR2 YSLEER. CDR3 sequence (DNA): TGCGCCAGCAGCCAAGATTCCGGGACTAGCGGTGACTACAATGAGCAGTTCTTC. Translation: CASSQDSGTSGDYNEQFF.

This sequence joins TRBV3-1 and TRBJ2-2; the D gene is possibly TRBD1 (6 bases). This CDR3 has 16 residues. Germline CDR1 is LGHDT and CDR2 is YNNKEL (reference sequence). V lost 0 bases and J 3 bases, leaving 11 bases between the germline ends. CDR3 residues: CASSQDRDIYTGELFF. In nucleotides, the CDR3 is TGTGCCAGCAGCCAAGACCGGGACATATACACCGGGGAGCTGTTTTTT.

At least ten counts were recorded for this clonotype. The V and J genes are TRBV20-1 and TRBJ2-2, with 10 bases aligning to TRBD2. Trimming removed 0 bases from V and 3 bases from J; junction bases left unmatched: 4. The CDR3 contains 16 residues. Germline-derived CDR1 and CDR2 are DFQATT and SNEGSKA (reference sequence). CDR3 sequence reads: CSAREGLAGDTGELFF. The CDR3 region has the DNA TGCAGTGCTAGAGAGGGGCTAGCGGGAGACACCGGGGAGCTGTTTTTT.

The rearrangement links TRBV27 to TRBJ2-2; a possible D gene is TRBD2 (6 bases). CDR3 length equals 16 residues. The ends were cut back, 8 bases at V and 4 bases at J, with 20 bases in the middle. CDR1 and CDR2 from the germline V gene are MNHEY and SMNVEV (reference sequence). The CDR3 reads CASGAGPHIVTGELFF. CDR3 in DNA: TGTGCCAGCGGGGCGGGGCCCCACATAGTCACCGGGGAGCTGTTTTTT.

CDR3 residues: CASSSVRLGTDTQYF. CDR3 coding DNA: TGTGCCAGCAGCTCAGTACGGTTGGGCACAGATACGCAGTATTTT. The chain links TRBV5-6 to TRBJ2-3; D unresolved. There are 15 residues in the CDR3. The germline CDR1 and CDR2 sequences are SGHDT and YYEEEE. Trimming removed 3 bases at V and 1 base at J, with 12 bases between.

This sequence joins TRBV5-5 and TRBJ2-1; D is unclear. The CDR3 has 15 amino acids. V was clipped by 7 bases and J by 0 bases, with 14 bases between them. The germline gives CDR1 SGHKS, CDR2 YYEKEE (reference sequence). The CDR3 DNA follows: TGTGCCAGCGGGCGCGGTCCGAGCTCCTACAATGAGCAGTTCTTC. Its translation is CASGRGPSSYNEQFF.